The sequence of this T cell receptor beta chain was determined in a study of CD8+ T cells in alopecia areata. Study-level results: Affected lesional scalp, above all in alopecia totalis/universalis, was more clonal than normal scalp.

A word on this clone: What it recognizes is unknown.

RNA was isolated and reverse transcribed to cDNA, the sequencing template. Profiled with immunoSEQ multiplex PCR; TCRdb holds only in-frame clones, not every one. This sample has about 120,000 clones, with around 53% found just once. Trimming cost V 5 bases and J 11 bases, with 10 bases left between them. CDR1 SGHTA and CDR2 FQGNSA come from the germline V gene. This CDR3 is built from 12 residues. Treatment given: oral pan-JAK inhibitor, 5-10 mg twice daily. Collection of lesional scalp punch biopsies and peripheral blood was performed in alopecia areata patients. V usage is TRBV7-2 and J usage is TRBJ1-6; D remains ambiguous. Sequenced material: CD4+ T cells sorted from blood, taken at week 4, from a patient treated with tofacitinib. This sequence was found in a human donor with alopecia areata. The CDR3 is CASSPNMAPLHF. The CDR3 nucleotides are TGTGCCAGCAGCCCAAACATGGCACCCCTCCACTTT. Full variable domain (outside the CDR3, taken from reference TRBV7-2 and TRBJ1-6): GAGVSQSPSNKVTEKGKDVELRCDPISGHTALYWYRQSLGQGLEFLIYFQGNSAPDKSGLPSDRFSAERTGGSVSTLTIQRTQQEDSAVYLCASSPNMAPLHFGNGTRLTVT.